The next 18 T cell receptor beta chains were all read from a single sample in a study of PD-L1 blockade in urothelial cancer (dated by TCRdb to the late 2010s). The library was generated by the immunoSEQ multiplex PCR assay. In TCRdb, the immuneACCESS table is reduced to in-frame sequences with V and J assigned. These tables do not hold every clone; where another copy was compared, an unresolved V gene accounts for under half, and the others remain unexplained. The sample table contains about 120,000 clones; only one count was recorded for roughly 82% of them. Clones ranked in the top ten supply 2.4% of the sample. Per the publication, the time point label means: peripheral blood 6 weeks after treatment start. The source material was PBMCs, sampled around atezolizumab (anti-PD-L1) treatment. The receptors shown here come from a man between 45 and 60 years old with urothelial cancer.

The rearrangement links TRBV2 to TRBJ2-2; TRBD2 matches at 9 bases. The CDR3 consists of 15 residues. Trimming removed 6 bases from V and 7 bases from J; junction bases left unmatched: 9. CDR1 is SNHLY and CDR2 is FYNNEI in the germline V gene. DNA of the CDR3: TGTGCCAGCAGAAAAGCGGGAGGAACGGGCGGGGAGCTGTTTTTT. This sequence encodes CASRKAGGTGGELFF.

The V call is TRBV7-3, the J call TRBJ2-1, with 8 bases matching TRBD2. Germline lookup yields CDR1 SGHTA and CDR2 FQGTGA. V shed 5 bases, J shed 8 bases, and the junction held 5 bases outside the gene matches. The CDR3 spans 13 residues. In DNA form, the CDR3 reads TGTGCCAGCAGCGCGGGACTAGGGTATGAGCAGTTCTTC. Its protein is CASSAGLGYEQFF.

The chain is built from TRBV10-2 and TRBJ2-5, with D possibly matching TRBD2 (5 bases). Looked up from germline, CDR1 is WSHSY and CDR2 is SAAADI. V was clipped by 8 bases and J by 5 bases, with 18 bases between them. The CDR3 is 14 amino acids. CDR3 nucleotide sequence: TGCGCCAGCGGACCCTCCGGGATCAGCGAGACCCAGTACTTC. Protein sequence: CASGPSGISETQYF.

Only a few counts were recorded for this clone. This chain connects TRBV18 to TRBJ2-1; TRBD1 is a possible D gene (5 bases). Trimming took off 0 bases at V and 1 base at J, with 13 bases between the two ends. The CDR3 runs to 17 residues. Germline CDR1 and CDR2: KGHSH and LQKENI. CDR3 nucleotide sequence: TGTGCCAGCTCACCACCCTTGACAGAACCTTCCTACAATGAGCAGTTCTTC. Its translation: CASSPPLTEPSYNEQFF.

The chain employs TRBV7-2 and TRBJ2-1, with 11 bases fitting TRBD2. V trimming: 6 bases; J trimming: 0 bases; junction bases outside the gene matches: 4. From germline, CDR1 is SGHTA and CDR2 FQGNSA. This CDR3 is 16 amino acids long. The CDR3 spells CASRTSGVSSYNEQFF. The CDR3 bases are TGTGCCAGCAGGACTAGCGGGGTTAGCTCCTACAATGAGCAGTTCTTC. The full variable domain, its missing parts supplied by reference TRBV7-2 and TRBJ2-1, is GAGVSQSPSNKVTEKGKDVELRCDPISGHTALYWYRQSLGQGLEFLIYFQGNSAPDKSGLPSDRFSAERTGGSVSTLTIQRTQQEDSAVYLCASRTSGVSSYNEQFFGPGTRLTVL.

On this clone itself: Within the sample, other DNA sequences also encode this same CDR3. The chain has TRBV18 and TRBJ2-7, with unresolved D. The CDR3 is 11 amino acids. V lost 5 bases, J lost 3 bases, and 5 bases lay in between. The germline gives CDR1 KGHSH, CDR2 LQKENI. CDR3 sequence reads: CASSSGYEQYF. The CDR3 DNA reads as TGTGCCAGCTCATCCGGCTACGAGCAGTACTTC.

This chain uses TRBV20-1 with TRBJ2-7; possibly TRBD1 for D (5 bases). This CDR3 has 10 residues. Trimming cost V 3 bases and J 6 bases, with 6 bases left between them. Per germline, CDR1 DFQATT and CDR2 SNEGSKA (reference sequence). CDR3 bases: TGCAGTGCTAGTAGGGGCGAGCAGTACTTC. Translation: CSASRGEQYF.

The chain couples TRBV29-1 to TRBJ1-5; perhaps TRBD1 as D (5 bases). V lost 5 bases to trimming and J lost 4 bases, with 12 bases between them. Germline V CDR1 and CDR2: SQVTM, ANQGSEA. CDR3 length: 13 residues. CDR3 in amino acids: CSVSAGINQPQHF. The CDR3 DNA follows: TGCAGCGTTTCAGCAGGGATAAATCAGCCCCAGCATTTT.

The J gene is TRBJ2-7, the V gene TRBV7-8; 10 nucleotides align to TRBD2. The CDR3 is 14 amino acids. Germline CDR1 SGHVS, CDR2 FQNEAQ. After removal of 6 bases from V and 6 bases from J, the junction contained 8 bases not matched to a gene. In DNA, the CDR3 is TGTGCCAGCAGGTTACTAGCGGGACCGGCCGAGCAGTACTTC. It yields the protein CASRLLAGPAEQYF.

The sample holds a few counts of this clone. J is TRBJ1-2 and V is TRBV6-5, with D tentatively TRBD1 (5 bases). Germline V CDR1 and CDR2: MNHEY, SVGAGI. The CDR3 contains 14 residues. The ends were cut back, 7 bases at V and 2 bases at J, with 14 bases in the middle. The CDR3 loop is CASTLRQGNYGYTF. The CDR3 bases are TGTGCCAGCACCTTACGTCAGGGAAACTATGGCTACACCTTC.

The rearrangement links TRBV9 to TRBJ1-1; 7 nucleotides line up with TRBD1. CDR3 size: 13 residues. Germline V CDR1 and CDR2: SGDLS, YYNGEE. The ends lost 0 bases at V and 8 bases at J; junction bases unmatched: 4. The CDR3 region has the DNA TGTGCCAGCAGCGTAGGTAAGGGACAGGAAGCTTTCTTT. It codes for CASSVGKGQEAFF.

This chain links TRBV5-4 with TRBJ2-7, with 10 bases aligning to TRBD1. V was pared by 2 bases and J by 3 bases, with 5 bases of the junction left unmatched. The CDR3 is made up of 15 amino acids. CDR1 is SGHNT, CDR2 YYREEE, per germline (reference sequence). The CDR3 is CASSFGGQGFYEQYF. CDR3 DNA sequence: TGTGCCAGCAGCTTTGGGGGACAGGGGTTCTACGAGCAGTACTTC.

This clone was observed a handful of times. The rearrangement joins TRBV15 to TRBJ2-1, with 10 positions matching TRBD2. CDR1 and CDR2 (germline): LNHNV, YYDKDF (reference sequence). The CDR3 loop spans 14 amino acids. Losses at the gene ends were 5 bases for V and 11 bases for J; bases not matched to a gene: 9. The CDR3 reads CATSLPGLAVKQFF. For the CDR3, the DNA is TGTGCCACCAGCTTGCCTGGACTAGCGGTGAAGCAGTTCTTC.

The chain is built from TRBV5-1 and TRBJ2-7; D perhaps matches TRBD2 (6 bases). V lost 0 bases to trimming and J lost 6 bases, with 13 bases between them. The CDR3 contains 14 residues. Per germline, CDR1 SGHRS and CDR2 YFSETQ. The CDR3 bases are TGCGCCAGCAGCTTGGCCGGAGGGCTAACCGAGCAGTACTTC. Translated: CASSLAGGLTEQYF.

The V gene is TRBV19, the J gene TRBJ2-7, with 10 positions matching TRBD2. The germline V gene encodes CDR1 LNHDA and CDR2 SQIVND (reference sequence). Unmatched junction bases numbered 17, after V lost 3 bases and J lost 6 bases. This CDR3 region has 18 residues. The CDR3 DNA follows: TGTGCCAGTAGTATGCAACCCGGGAGCGGGAGGGGAACCATCGAGCAGTACTTC. Encoded protein: CASSMQPGSGRGTIEQYF.

The chain recombines TRBV7-9 with TRBJ2-1, with 8 bases fitting TRBD1. CDR3 length equals 17 residues. With 0 bases clipped from V and 5 bases from J, the junction kept 9 bases outside the gene matches. Germline V gives CDR1 SEHNR, CDR2 FQNEAQ (reference sequence). The CDR3: CASSLANFAGGHNEQFF. CDR3 in DNA: TGTGCCAGCAGCTTAGCCAATTTTGCAGGGGGCCACAATGAGCAGTTCTTC.

The chain joins TRBV30 to TRBJ2-1, with 11 positions matching TRBD2. CDR3 length: 15 residues. The germline V gene has CDR1 GTSNPN and CDR2 SVGIG (reference sequence). With 3 bases clipped from V and 8 bases from J, the junction kept 9 bases outside the gene matches. This CDR3 is CAWRYSGRASHEQFF. In DNA, the CDR3 is TGTGCCTGGAGGTATAGCGGGAGGGCCTCCCATGAGCAGTTCTTC.

The V and J genes are TRBV10-3 and TRBJ2-7; possibly TRBD2 for D (5 bases). The V end was cut by 7 bases, the J end by 3 bases, with 13 bases between. Germline CDR1 ENHRY, CDR2 SYGVKD. The CDR3 totals 13 residues. The CDR3 DNA sequence: TGTGCCATCACCGAAAACGGGGACTACGAGCAGTACTTC. This gives the protein CAITENGDYEQYF.